The 15 T cell receptor beta chains in this list originate from one sample, sequenced in a study of a mutant IDH1 vaccine in newly diagnosed glioma. Sample time point: week 35, safety follow-up. Vaccinated patients received 300 ug of mutant IDH1 20-mer peptide per dose, with topical imiquimod. TCRdb keeps only in-frame clones here, not all; method: immunoSEQ multiplex PCR. The sample carries approximately 50,000 clones, 60% to 85% recorded once. The antigens for these receptors are not known. The material was PBMCs, obtained from a glioma patient whose treatment included an IDH1 peptide vaccine. These receptors were obtained from a man aged 35 to 55 with glioma.

V usage is TRBV12-5 and J usage is TRBJ1-1, with a weak D call TRBD1 (5 bases). Per germline, CDR1 LGHNT and CDR2 FRNRAP. There are 15 residues in the CDR3. Trimming stripped 2 bases from V and 2 bases from J, with 12 bases between. The chain's CDR3 is CASGLIEGKNTEAFF. The CDR3 nucleotides read TGTGCTAGTGGTTTGATAGAGGGGAAAAACACTGAAGCTTTCTTT. The variable domain in full, with the rest retrieved from reference TRBV12-5 and TRBJ1-1, is DARVTQTPRHKVTEMGQEVTMRCQPILGHNTVFWYRQTMMQGLELLAYFRNRAPLDDSGMPKDRFSAEMPDATLATLKIQPSEPRDSAVYFCASGLIEGKNTEAFFGQGTRLTVV.

The J gene is TRBJ2-7, the V gene TRBV4-1; D may be TRBD2 (5 bases). The germline CDR1 and CDR2 sequences are MGHRA and YSYEKL. V shed 1 base and J shed 5 bases, with 12 bases lying between them. The CDR3 spans 14 residues. For the CDR3, the DNA is TGCGCCAGCAGCCAAGTCGGGGAAGGGCACGAGCAGTACGTC. Residues: CASSQVGEGHEQYV.

This chain uses TRBV6-5 with TRBJ2-7; D tentatively fits TRBD1 or TRBD2 (5 bases each). V gave up 7 bases and J gave up 7 bases, with 20 bases separating them. The CDR3 has 14 amino acids. Germline V lookup: CDR1 MNHEY, CDR2 SVGAGI. The CDR3 DNA is TGTGCCAGCACCCCGGGGCGCCTAGCCTCAGAGCAGTACGTC. The encoded protein is CASTPGRLASEQYV.

The rearrangement joins TRBV19 to TRBJ1-5, with D possibly TRBD1 on 5 matching bases. The CDR3 length is 18 residues. Germline loops: CDR1 LNHDA, CDR2 SQIVND (reference sequence). V was clipped by 2 bases and J by 1 base, with 18 bases between them. In nucleotides, the CDR3 is TGTGCCAGTAGTATAATTGGGTCAGGGTTTAAGAGCAATCAGCCCCAGCATTTT. Its protein is CASSIIGSGFKSNQPQHF.

CDR3 loop: CASSFSAGGAGGWYV. The CDR3 DNA reads TGTGCCAGCAGTTTCTCAGCGGGAGGGGCCGGAGGTTGGTACGTC. The chain recombines TRBV28 with TRBJ2-7; 10 bases align to TRBD2. V lost 3 bases and J lost 12; bases outside the gene matches: 14. Germline V gene lookup returns CDR1 MDHEN and CDR2 SYDVKM. The CDR3 is 15 residues long.

The gene calls are TRBV7-7 and TRBJ2-1; maybe TRBD1 (5 bases). The CDR3 consists of 13 residues. Per germline, CDR1 SSHAT and CDR2 FNYEAQ (reference sequence). The germline V and J ends were trimmed by 3 bases and 8 bases, with 11 bases remaining between them. CDR3 protein: CASSLGLEDEQFF. CDR3 bases: TGTGCCAGCAGCTTGGGGCTAGAGGATGAGCAGTTCTTC.

The chain combines TRBV13 with TRBJ2-7, with D unresolved. V dropped 2 bases and J dropped 6 bases, with 23 bases sitting between them. This CDR3 has 17 amino acids. In germline, CDR1 is PRHDT, CDR2 FYEKMQ (reference sequence). The CDR3 is CASSLRGPRTPPSEQYF. For the CDR3, the DNA is TGTGCCAGCAGCTTACGAGGCCCCCGGACCCCACCAAGCGAGCAGTACTTC.

This clone is deemed medium-sized. The CDR3 loop is CASSPEVQPQHF. CDR3 coding DNA: TGTGCCAGCAGCCCGGAGGTTCAGCCCCAGCATTTT. The rearrangement joins TRBV7-8 to TRBJ1-5; D unclear. Looked up from germline, CDR1 is SGHVS and CDR2 is FQNEAQ. CDR3 length equals 12 residues. Trimming stripped 5 bases from V and 6 bases from J, with 8 bases between.

The chain employs TRBV7-2 and TRBJ1-1; 7 bases agree with TRBD1. The CDR3 length is 14 residues. Trimming removed 4 bases from V and 1 base from J; junction bases left unmatched: 3. Per germline, CDR1 SGHTA and CDR2 FQGNSA. This CDR3 is CASSWTGGNTEAFF. CDR3 sequence (DNA): TGTGCCAGCAGCTGGACAGGAGGGAACACTGAAGCTTTCTTT.

The chain carries TRBV29-1 and TRBJ2-1, with 10 bases aligning to TRBD2. This CDR3 has 17 residues. Trimming cost V 1 base and J 1 base; bases outside gene matches: 7. Looked up from germline, CDR1 is SQVTM and CDR2 is ANQGSEA. The CDR3 is CSVEVVSGRLSYNEQFF. The DNA for the CDR3 is TGCAGCGTTGAAGTGGTTAGCGGGAGGTTGTCCTACAATGAGCAGTTCTTC.

V is TRBV7-9 and J is TRBJ2-1; tentative D call: TRBD2 (6 bases). CDR3 length: 12 residues. Germline V gene data show CDR1 as SEHNR and CDR2 as FQNEAQ (reference sequence). V was clipped by 5 bases and J by 10 bases, with 12 bases between them. The CDR3 sequence: CASSKEGWEQFF. The CDR3 DNA reads TGTGCCAGCAGCAAGGAGGGATGGGAGCAGTTCTTC.

The chain combines TRBV5-8 with TRBJ1-1; a weak D match, TRBD1 (5 bases). Germline lookup yields CDR1 SGHTS and CDR2 YDEGEE. Trimming shortened V by 0 bases and J by 0 bases, and 9 bases separated the two germline ends. The CDR3 length is 15 residues. Here the CDR3 reads CASSLAGTVNTEAFF. The CDR3 region has the DNA TGTGCCAGCAGCTTGGCCGGGACCGTGAACACTGAAGCTTTCTTT.

The rearrangement uses TRBV13 and TRBJ2-1, with TRBD2 matching 7 bases. Germline trimming cut 2 bases from V and 15 bases from J; bases unmatched to any gene: 22. The CDR3 is made up of 17 amino acids. In germline, CDR1 is PRHDT, CDR2 FYEKMQ (reference sequence). DNA for the CDR3: TGTGCCAGCAGCTTACAGGCCTCCGCCGGACTAGACTTAGGGTCGTTCTTC. This encodes CASSLQASAGLDLGSFF. The variable domain in full, completed from reference TRBV13 and TRBJ2-1, reads AAGVIQSPRHLIKEKRETATLKCYPIPRHDTVYWYQQGPGQDPQFLISFYEKMQSDKGSIPDRFSAQQFSDYHSELNMSSLELGDSALYFCASSLQASAGLDLGSFFGPGTRLTVL.

The genes are TRBV7-8 and TRBJ2-7; D might be TRBD1 or TRBD2, each matching 5 bases. The CDR3 length is 15 residues. In germline, CDR1 is SGHVS, CDR2 FQNEAQ. The V and J ends lost 4 bases and 0 bases respectively, with 13 bases between them. CDR3 amino acids: CASSSQDGTSYEQYF. In nucleotides, the CDR3 is TGTGCCAGCAGCTCACAGGACGGGACCTCCTACGAGCAGTACTTC. Variable domain in full (rest from reference TRBV7-8 and TRBJ2-7): GAGVSQSPRYKVAKRGQDVALRCDPISGHVSLFWYQQALGQGPEFLTYFQNEAQLDKSGLPSDRFFAERPEGSVSTLKIQRTQQEDSAVYLCASSSQDGTSYEQYFGPGTRLTVT.

This clone turned up a few times. V is TRBV5-1 and J is TRBJ1-1, with 11 bases matching TRBD1. The germline gives CDR1 SGHRS, CDR2 YFSETQ. The J segment lost 2 bases and the V segment lost 4 bases, leaving 4 bases of the junction unmatched. The CDR3 is 15 amino acids. This CDR3 is CASSQGQGGNTEAFF. CDR3 coding DNA: TGCGCCAGCAGCCAGGGACAGGGGGGTAACACTGAAGCTTTCTTT.